Sequencing of this T cell receptor (beta chain) was carried out in a study of T cell changes during pregnancy in multiple sclerosis. From germline, CDR1 is MNHEY and CDR2 SVGAGI. This CDR3 has 15 amino acids. The ends lost 5 bases at V and 10 bases at J; junction bases unmatched: 7. Clones were read by immunoSEQ multiplex PCR, and TCRdb kept only the in-frame ones, dropping some. The sample lists 70,000 or so clones; roughly 91% were seen once. The TCR comes from a female donor with multiple sclerosis, enrolled in a pregnancy study. The sample in question was CD4+ T cells from peripheral blood mononuclear cells, obtained after pregnancy. The chain has TRBV6-5 and TRBJ2-1; 14 bases align to TRBD2. CDR3 sequence reads: CASSPGLAGDKEQFF. The DNA of the CDR3 is TGTGCCAGCAGTCCGGGACTAGCGGGGGATAAGGAGCAGTTCTTC.